This TCR beta chain was retrieved from a study of blood T cell repertoires in COVID-19. Trimming removed 1 base from V and 2 bases from J; junction bases left unmatched: 3. CDR3 size: 15 residues. Germline V gene lookup returns CDR1 SGHNT and CDR2 YENEEA. As processed by the authors: Quantification of nucleated cells was approximated via reference gene primer amplification. Clones were read by immunoSEQ multiplex PCR, and TCRdb kept only the in-frame ones, dropping some. V, J and clone size derive from that table, while D and trimming were established from the DNA sequence. Of about 220,000 clones listed, around 82% are singletons.

Sequencing input: peripheral blood. The origin of this receptor is a woman in her 70s with acute or convalescent COVID-19. The chain combines TRBV11-3 with TRBJ2-5; 8 bases map to TRBD2. Here the CDR3 DNA reads TGTGCCAGCAGCTTAGGGGTAGCGGGGCAAGAGACCCAGTACTTC. Protein sequence: CASSLGVAGQETQYF.